This T cell receptor (beta chain) was observed in a study of technical replicates of blood from several donors. Deletions cut 4 bases from V and 2 bases from J, with 12 bases between. This CDR3 contains 15 residues. CDR1 and CDR2 from the germline V gene are LNHDA and SQIVND (reference sequence). Some clones are missing from TCRdb's copy, which holds only in-frame ones; the method was immunoSEQ multiplex PCR. The sample lists roughly 60,000 clones; 75% to 95% were seen once. Sequenced input: PBMCs. The V gene is TRBV19, the J gene TRBJ1-3, with a possible D match to TRBD1 (6 bases). This receptor was taken from a human donor in good health. Some clones in this sample may be carry-over from other donors' samples. CDR3 sequence: CASSTPYRAGNTIYF. CDR3 bases: TGTGCCAGTAGTACCCCGTACAGGGCTGGAAACACCATATATTTT.